A single TCR beta chain is shown here with its context. These data come from a study of blood T cell repertoires in COVID-19. Study overall: The United States, Italy and Spain supplied acute and convalescent COVID-19 samples. PBMCs, B-cell-depleted T cells, or T cells were the source of the cDNA or gDNA that made up the material.

Clones were sequenced by immunoSEQ multiplex PCR, and TCRdb holds only the in-frame ones, with some missing. The data show 250,000 to 350,000 clones, with about 83% seen just once and approximately 1.1% held by the top ten. The TCR originated in a woman between 50 and 59 years old with acute or convalescent COVID-19. Sequencing was done on a sample of peripheral blood.

CDR3 amino acids: CASRPGLASETQYF. DNA of the CDR3: TGTGCCAGTAGACCGGGACTAGCGTCGGAGACCCAGTACTTC. The rearrangement links TRBV19 to TRBJ2-5, with 10 bases aligning to TRBD2. Germline V gives CDR1 LNHDA, CDR2 SQIVND (reference sequence). V lost 6 bases, J lost 5 bases, and 6 bases stayed unmatched. This CDR3 comprises 14 residues.